This T cell receptor beta chain originates from a study of early T cells in non-severe SARS-CoV-2 infection. Study-wide background: The chains were unpaired, and the sequenced material was bulk RNA from unsorted whole blood.

CDR1 WSHSY and CDR2 SAAADI come from the germline V gene. V dropped 2 bases and J dropped 2; count of bases not matched to a gene: 2. The CDR3 is 16 residues long. Via MiXCR, TCRdb re-called the 5' RACE reads, giving one row per CDR3 protein. This sample yields over 25,000 distinct CDR3 sequences, of which roughly 5.4% are seen a single time; about 0.85% belongs to the top ten. This clonotype was observed a few times. The source material was whole blood. The rearrangement links TRBV10-2 to TRBJ2-1, with 11 nucleotides matching TRBD2. This TCR came from an adult who was a healthcare worker with PCR-confirmed SARS-CoV-2 infection or an uninfected control (not recorded which). CDR3 sequence (DNA): TGCGCCAGCAGTGAGACTAGCGGGAGAGCCTACAATGAGCAGTTCTTC. It is translated as CASSETSGRAYNEQFF.